One sample yielded the 16 T cell receptor beta chains listed below, sequenced in a study of cytomegalovirus exposure and HLA in healthy donors. PCR employed 60 Vbeta and 13 Jbeta primers. The data were produced by immunoSEQ multiplex PCR, yet TCRdb's version contains in-frame clones alone and is incomplete. The sample contains about 130,000 clones, roughly 82% of which appear only once. Sequencing was performed on PBMCs. The receptors here all came from a middle-aged woman in good health and CMV-seropositive.

The J gene is TRBJ1-2, the V gene TRBV7-9; D is unresolved. The CDR3 extends over 12 amino acids. Germline V gene sequence: CDR1 SEHNR, CDR2 FQNEAQ (reference sequence). The ends were cut back, 1 base at V and 7 bases at J, with 7 bases in the middle. Here the CDR3 reads CASSLVGGGYTF. The CDR3 DNA follows: TGTGCCAGCAGCTTAGTCGGTGGTGGCTACACCTTC. The full variable domain, completed using reference TRBV7-9 and TRBJ1-2, is DTGVSQNPRHKITKRGQNVTFRCDPISEHNRLYWYRQTLGQGPEFLTYFQNEAQLEKSRLLSDRFSAERPKGSFSTLEIQRTEQGDSAMYLCASSLVGGGYTFGSGTRLTVV.

This chain connects TRBV29-1 to TRBJ2-2; D remains ambiguous. This CDR3 comprises 15 residues. The germline gives CDR1 SQVTM, CDR2 ANQGSEA. Trimming cost V 1 base and J 1 base, with 10 bases left between them. The CDR3 DNA follows: TGCAGCGTTGAAGGGGTGACTCTGAACACCGGGGAGCTGTTTTTT. As protein: CSVEGVTLNTGELFF.

V gene TRBV4-1 combines with J gene TRBJ2-2, with 7 bases fitting TRBD1. The germline gives CDR1 MGHRA, CDR2 YSYEKL. The V segment lost 5 bases and the J segment 5 bases; nucleotides outside the gene matches: 8. CDR3 length equals 15 residues. The CDR3 here is CASSVGQTKTGELFF. CDR3 nucleotides: TGCGCCAGCAGCGTGGGACAGACAAAGACCGGGGAGCTGTTTTTT.

The V gene is TRBV18, the J gene TRBJ2-5, with a tentative D call TRBD2 (6 bases). The CDR3 has 15 amino acids. Germline loops: CDR1 KGHSH, CDR2 LQKENI. Trimming took 2 bases from V and 4 from J, leaving 14 bases between them. The CDR3 DNA sequence: TGTGCCAGCTCACCAGGACTACAGACGAGAGAGACCCAGTACTTC. Amino acids: CASSPGLQTRETQYF.

The genes are TRBV19 and TRBJ2-1; 12 positions agree with TRBD2. The CDR3 extends over 16 amino acids. V shed 5 bases and J 6 bases; nucleotides not matched to a gene: 8. Germline CDR1 is LNHDA and CDR2 is SQIVND (reference sequence). For the CDR3, the DNA is TGTGCCAGTAGTCCCACTGCTAGCGGGAGGGTCAATGAGCAGTTCTTC. This encodes CASSPTASGRVNEQFF.

The gene calls are TRBV5-5 and TRBJ2-2, with TRBD2 matching over 7 bases. The germline gives CDR1 SGHKS, CDR2 YYEKEE (reference sequence). J gave up 5 bases and V 0 bases, and 4 bases lay outside the gene matches. The CDR3 is made up of 15 amino acids. CDR3 coding DNA: TGTGCCAGCAGCTTGGCTCTAGCGGAGACCGGGGAGCTGTTTTTT. As protein: CASSLALAETGELFF.

This rearrangement joins TRBV4-2 to TRBJ2-7; tentative D call: TRBD2 (6 bases). The CDR3 length is 13 residues. CDR1 LGHNA and CDR2 YNFKEQ come from the germline V gene. V was cut by 3 bases and J by 5 bases, with 11 bases left in between. The CDR3 loop reads CASSQAGRDEQYF. The CDR3 DNA reads TGTGCCAGCAGCCAGGCGGGAAGGGACGAGCAGTACTTC.

The gene calls are TRBV30 and TRBJ2-4, with TRBD1 identical over 8 bases. This CDR3 comprises 14 residues. Germline V gives CDR1 GTSNPN, CDR2 SVGIG (reference sequence). J gave up 8 bases and V 0 bases, and 6 bases lay outside the gene matches. The CDR3: CAWSVLGQGDIQYF. The DNA for the CDR3 is TGTGCCTGGAGTGTACTAGGACAGGGCGACATTCAGTACTTC.

V is TRBV19 and J is TRBJ1-2; D remains unclear. CDR3 length equals 13 residues. Trimming removed 3 bases from V and 5 bases from J, with 10 bases in between. Looked up from germline, CDR1 is LNHDA and CDR2 is SQIVND (reference sequence). For the CDR3, the DNA is TGTGCCAGTAGTATTGGGAGAGGTTATGGCTACACCTTC. Translating it yields CASSIGRGYGYTF.

The chain carries TRBV7-9 and TRBJ2-1; tentative D call: TRBD2 (6 bases). Germline V lookup: CDR1 SEHNR, CDR2 FQNEAQ (reference sequence). Between the trimmed V and J ends, which lost 7 bases and 4 bases, there was a span of 17 bases. The CDR3 totals 15 residues. DNA of the CDR3: TGTGCCAGCATCCCCGCGCGGGGAAAGTACAATGAGCAGTTCTTC. Its translation: CASIPARGKYNEQFF.

The chain is built from TRBV4-1 and TRBJ1-2, with 9 bases fitting TRBD1. V lost 0 bases, J lost 2 bases, and 4 bases stayed unmatched. The germline CDR1 and CDR2 sequences are MGHRA and YSYEKL. The CDR3 is 16 residues long. CDR3 DNA: TGCGCCAGCAGCCAAGAGTGGGACAGGGCAAACTATGGCTACACCTTC. Amino acids: CASSQEWDRANYGYTF.

This chain joins TRBV7-6 and TRBJ2-3; TRBD2 might be the D (5 bases). The CDR3 spans 14 residues. Trimming removed 4 bases from V and 2 bases from J, with 10 bases in between. Germline V lookup: CDR1 SGHVS, CDR2 FNYEAQ. The CDR3 sequence is CASSWELATDTQYF. DNA of the CDR3: TGTGCCAGCAGCTGGGAGCTAGCCACAGATACGCAGTATTTT.

This chain joins TRBV29-1 and TRBJ2-1; tentative D call: TRBD1 (5 bases). CDR3 size: 13 residues. Germline V gives CDR1 SQVTM, CDR2 ANQGSEA. V lost 4 bases and J 0 bases, leaving 7 bases between the germline ends. The CDR3 spells CSVVDSSYNEQFF. CDR3 sequence (DNA): TGCAGCGTTGTTGACAGCTCCTACAATGAGCAGTTCTTC.

Remarks on this clone: Other DNA sequences of this sample code for an identical CDR3. V is TRBV11-3 and J is TRBJ2-1; 10 bases are a match to TRBD2. This CDR3 is built from 14 residues. Looked up from germline, CDR1 is SGHNT and CDR2 is YENEEA. Unmatched junction bases numbered 4, after V lost 4 bases and J lost 7 bases. CDR3 loop: CASSSSGRGNEQFF. The CDR3 DNA follows: TGTGCCAGCAGCTCTAGCGGGAGAGGGAATGAGCAGTTCTTC.

The CDR3 DNA sequence: TGTGCCAGCAGCGTAGGGGGGGATTACGGGCAGCCCCAGCATTTT. As protein: CASSVGGDYGQPQHF. This chain connects TRBV9 to TRBJ1-5, with D perhaps matching TRBD1 (5 bases). This CDR3 comprises 15 residues. The V gene's germline CDR1 is SGDLS and CDR2 YYNGEE. V dropped 0 bases and J dropped 7 bases, with 14 bases sitting between them.

This clone was seen a few times. V is TRBV5-6 and J is TRBJ2-1, with D perhaps TRBD2 (5 bases). V shed 0 bases and J shed 8 bases, with 6 bases lying between them. This CDR3 has 12 amino acids. The germline gives CDR1 SGHDT, CDR2 YYEEEE. The CDR3 nucleotides read TGTGCCAGCAGCTTGGGAGCGGATGAGCAGTTCTTC. This codes for CASSLGADEQFF.